These 32 T cell receptor beta chains were sequenced from one sample in a study of shared clonotypes between healthy human individuals (dated by TCRdb to between 2020 and 2021). The library was generated by the immunoSEQ multiplex PCR assay. Not all clones reach the TCRdb copy of this immuneACCESS table, which keeps in-frame sequences only. Checked studies attribute under half of the gap to unresolved V genes and leave the rest unexplained. Recorded for this sample are around 430,000 clones; roughly three quarters of them occurred a single time. Approximately 13% of the sample is taken by the ten largest. Specimen: PBMCs. The source of these receptors is a woman in her thirties or forties in good health. Some clones in this sample may be carry-over from other donors' samples.

CDR3 nucleotides: TGTGCCAGCCACGGGACGGACTCCTACGAGCAGTACTTC. The encoded protein is CASHGTDSYEQYF. The rearrangement links TRBV5-6 to TRBJ2-7; tentatively, D is TRBD1 or TRBD2 (5 bases each). This CDR3 is 13 amino acids long. The germline V and J ends were trimmed by 7 bases and 0 bases, with 11 bases remaining between them. CDR1 is SGHDT and CDR2 is YYEEEE in the germline V gene.

This clone was counted between two and nine times. This chain joins TRBV19 and TRBJ1-5; D is perhaps TRBD1 (5 bases). The CDR3 totals 14 residues. Trimming removed 10 bases from V and 0 bases from J, with 13 bases in between. CDR1 is LNHDA, CDR2 SQIVND, per germline (reference sequence). CDR3 region: CATKTAHSNQPQHF. DNA of the CDR3: TGTGCCACCAAGACAGCCCATAGCAATCAGCCCCAGCATTTT. The full variable domain, rest sourced from reference TRBV19 and TRBJ1-5, is DGGITQSPKYLFRKEGQNVTLSCEQNLNHDAMYWYRQDPGQGLRLIYYSQIVNDFQKGDIAEGYSVSREKKESFPLTVTSAQKNPTAFYLCATKTAHSNQPQHFGDGTRLSIL.

This clone was seen repeatedly, ten times or more. The genes are TRBV7-2 and TRBJ2-5; perhaps TRBD1 as D (6 bases). This CDR3 has 16 amino acids. CDR1 is SGHTA and CDR2 is FQGNSA in the germline V gene. V gave up 2 bases and J gave up 5 bases, with 18 bases separating them. CDR3: CASSLSFDVRGETQYF. In nucleotides, the CDR3 is TGTGCCAGCAGCTTATCATTCGATGTTAGGGGGGAGACCCAGTACTTC.

The gene calls are TRBV9 and TRBJ2-1, with 15 bases matching TRBD2. J was trimmed by 8 bases and V by 4 bases; bases with no gene match: 16. The CDR3 has 19 amino acids. The germline V gene has CDR1 SGDLS and CDR2 YYNGEE. This CDR3 reads CASSPQPGLAGGGSYEQFF. In DNA form, the CDR3 reads TGTGCCAGCAGCCCACAACCGGGACTAGCGGGGGGCGGCTCCTATGAGCAGTTCTTC.

This chain connects TRBV25-1 to TRBJ2-7; 8 nucleotides match TRBD1. Germline V gene lookup returns CDR1 MGHDK and CDR2 SYGVNS. CDR3 length: 17 residues. The trim removed 1 base at V and 4 bases at J, leaving 12 bases unmatched. The CDR3 loop is CASSELGVNRGSYEQYF. CDR3 DNA: TGTGCCAGCAGTGAATTGGGGGTTAACAGGGGGTCGTACGAGCAGTACTTC.

The gene calls are TRBV2 and TRBJ1-1; tentatively, D is TRBD1 (5 bases). This CDR3 has 13 amino acids. Germline V CDR1 and CDR2: SNHLY, FYNNEI. V dropped 7 bases and J dropped 4 bases, with 13 bases sitting between them. The CDR3 is CASIYDSGTEAFF. The CDR3 region has the DNA TGTGCCAGCATATATGACAGCGGCACTGAAGCTTTCTTT.

The genes are TRBV4-2 and TRBJ2-3; TRBD1 matches at 10 bases. This CDR3 has 17 residues. V shed 2 bases and J 5 bases; nucleotides not matched to a gene: 10. Germline CDR1 and CDR2: LGHNA and YNFKEQ. In DNA, the CDR3 is TGTGCCAGCAGCCAACCCCCCGCGGGACAGGGGATAGATACGCAGTATTTT. Its protein is CASSQPPAGQGIDTQYF.

With regard to this clone: Other DNA sequences from this sample encode an identical CDR3 as well. CDR3: CASSLGPNTGELFF. CDR3 bases: TGCGCCAGCAGCTTGGGACCGAACACCGGGGAGCTGTTTTTT. The chain is built from TRBV5-1 and TRBJ2-2; D remains unclear. V was clipped by 0 bases and J by 0 bases, with 3 bases between them. The CDR3 totals 14 residues. Looked up from germline, CDR1 is SGHRS and CDR2 is YFSETQ.

The chain has TRBV5-1 and TRBJ1-5; D is ambiguous. The CDR3 contains 13 residues. CDR1 SGHRS and CDR2 YFSETQ come from the germline V gene. Trimming stripped 0 bases from V and 5 bases from J, with 6 bases between. CDR3 amino acids: CASSLERDQPQHF. The DNA for the CDR3 is TGCGCCAGCAGCTTGGAACGTGATCAGCCCCAGCATTTT.

Here the CDR3 reads CASSTIQGAYEQYF. CDR3 nucleotides: TGTGCCAGTAGTACCATACAGGGGGCCTACGAGCAGTACTTC. The chain uses TRBV19 and TRBJ2-7; 8 bases agree with TRBD1. This CDR3 is 14 amino acids long. The germline V gene encodes CDR1 LNHDA and CDR2 SQIVND (reference sequence). The ends lost 4 bases at V and 2 bases at J; junction bases unmatched: 4.

Concerning this clone itself: The junction departs from the called germline gene at one end, perhaps through a read error. The rearrangement uses TRBV6-4 and TRBJ1-5; D possibly corresponds to TRBD1 (6 bases). Germline CDR1 reads MRHNA; CDR2 reads SNTAGT. This CDR3 has 12 residues. The CDR3 coding sequence is TGTGCCAGCAGGGACAGCAGTCAGCCCCAGCATTTT. Its protein product is CASRDSSQPQHF.

The V and J genes are TRBV10-3 and TRBJ2-1, with a weak D call TRBD1 (6 bases). CDR1 is ENHRY and CDR2 is SYGVKD in the germline V gene. This CDR3 comprises 15 residues. V lost 5 bases and J 7 bases, leaving 18 bases between the germline ends. The CDR3 DNA reads as TGTGCCATCAGTTATTCGGACCCCGGGACAAATGAGCAGTTCTTC. It specifies CAISYSDPGTNEQFF.

The chain has TRBV27 and TRBJ1-5; no definite D call. The germline CDR1 and CDR2 sequences are MNHEY and SMNVEV (reference sequence). The V end lost 3 bases, the J end lost 3 bases, and 9 bases lay between the germline ends. There are 14 residues in the CDR3. The CDR3 here is CASSFGRNNQPQHF. The CDR3 DNA is TGTGCCAGCAGTTTCGGGCGGAACAATCAGCCCCAGCATTTT.

The rearrangement links TRBV7-9 to TRBJ2-5; D uncertain. Near its end, the DNA agrees better with TRBJ2-7, so the J call may be wrong. Germline lookup yields CDR1 SEHNR and CDR2 FQNEAQ (reference sequence). CDR3 size: 12 residues. The CDR3 nucleotides are TGTGCCAGCAGCCAATCGAAATACGAGCAGTACTTC. This codes for CASSQSKYEQYF.

This clone was seen only a few times. The chain couples TRBV11-2 to TRBJ2-1, with a possible D match to TRBD1 (6 bases). Germline V gene sequence: CDR1 SGHAT, CDR2 FQNNGV. The CDR3 is 16 amino acids. V lost 5 bases, J lost 2 bases, and 16 bases lay in between. The CDR3 loop reads CASSPGDRRAYNEQFF. The CDR3 region has the DNA TGTGCCAGCAGCCCCGGCGACAGGCGAGCCTACAATGAGCAGTTCTTC.

The genes are TRBV5-1 and TRBJ1-3, with TRBD1 as a possible D gene (5 bases). The CDR3 spans 16 residues. Germline CDR1 SGHRS, CDR2 YFSETQ. Trimming took off 0 bases at V and 0 bases at J, with 10 bases between the two ends. CDR3 sequence (DNA): TGCGCCAGCAGCTTGGGATACGGGGGCTCTGGAAACACCATATATTTT. Its protein product is CASSLGYGGSGNTIYF.

The rearrangement links TRBV28 to TRBJ2-2, with D perhaps given as TRBD1 or TRBD2 (6 bases each). The V gene lost 8 bases and the J gene lost 3 bases, with 16 bases spanning the gap. This CDR3 comprises 15 residues. The germline gives CDR1 MDHEN, CDR2 SYDVKM. CDR3 nucleotides: TGTGCCAGCGGGAGGTGGGGGGCAGACACCGGGGAGCTGTTTTTT. Its translation: CASGRWGADTGELFF.

The V and J genes are TRBV7-9 and TRBJ2-5, with D possibly TRBD2 on 6 matching bases. CDR1 SEHNR and CDR2 FQNEAQ come from the germline V gene (reference sequence). This CDR3 contains 15 residues. Trimming cost V 5 bases and J 1 base, with 14 bases left between them. CDR3 in amino acids: CASSPTLASQETQYF. In DNA, the CDR3 is TGTGCCAGCAGCCCCACACTAGCCTCCCAAGAGACCCAGTACTTC.

This clone turned up a few times. The J gene is TRBJ2-1, the V gene TRBV5-4; 12 nucleotides match TRBD2. Per germline, CDR1 SGHNT and CDR2 YYREEE (reference sequence). The junction had 3 bases not matched to a gene; V was cut back by 2 bases and J by 9 bases. This CDR3 region has 14 residues. As DNA, the CDR3 is TGTGCCAGCAGCTTAGTACTAGCGGGAGGTGAGCAGTTCTTC. This translates into CASSLVLAGGEQFF.

The rearrangement links TRBV29-1 to TRBJ2-1; 12 nucleotides align to TRBD2. CDR3 length equals 14 residues. In germline, CDR1 is SQVTM, CDR2 ANQGSEA. The J segment lost 13 bases and the V segment lost 1 base, leaving 8 bases of the junction unmatched. CDR3 sequence (DNA): TGCAGCGTTGAAGCGCTAGCGGGAGGGCCGGTCCAGTTCTTC. Its translation: CSVEALAGGPVQFF.

The chain couples TRBV5-1 to TRBJ2-1; tentatively, D is TRBD1 or TRBD2 (5 bases each). CDR1 and CDR2 (germline): SGHRS, YFSETQ. Trimming shortened V by 0 bases and J by 2 bases, and 12 bases separated the two germline ends. CDR3 length: 16 residues. As DNA, the CDR3 is TGCGCCAGCAGCTTGGCCCGGGGCCCGGCCTACAATGAGCAGTTCTTC. Encoded protein: CASSLARGPAYNEQFF.

The rearrangement links TRBV6-5 to TRBJ2-7; no clear D gene. Trimming took 4 bases from V and 2 from J, leaving 12 bases between them. Germline values: CDR1 MNHEY, CDR2 SVGAGI. The CDR3 is 14 amino acids. The chain's CDR3 is CASSSPLRTYEQYF. CDR3 nucleotide sequence: TGTGCCAGCAGTTCCCCGTTAAGGACCTACGAGCAGTACTTC.

The J gene is TRBJ2-2, the V gene TRBV9; the D gene is possibly TRBD2 (6 bases). The ends were cut back, 3 bases at V and 6 bases at J, with 12 bases in the middle. This CDR3 has 14 residues. CDR1 is SGDLS and CDR2 is YYNGEE in the germline V gene. CDR3 residues: CASSEGLSAGELFF. The CDR3 nucleotides read TGTGCCAGCAGCGAAGGACTAAGCGCCGGGGAGCTGTTTTTT.

Note on this clone: The sample has other DNA sequences that encode this CDR3 too. The chain combines TRBV28 with TRBJ1-2, with D perhaps matching TRBD1 (5 bases). Germline CDR1 reads MDHEN; CDR2 reads SYDVKM. The CDR3 spans 13 residues. V was shortened by 3 bases and J by 4 bases, with 9 bases between the two germline ends. CDR3 region: CASSLQGGYGYTF. CDR3 nucleotides: TGTGCCAGCAGTTTGCAGGGTGGCTATGGCTACACCTTC.

This chain links TRBV28 with TRBJ2-7, with 9 bases fitting TRBD1. The CDR3 is made up of 14 amino acids. Looked up from germline, CDR1 is MDHEN and CDR2 is SYDVKM. V shed 3 bases and J 3 bases; nucleotides not matched to a gene: 3. DNA of the CDR3: TGTGCCAGCAGTTTGGTGGGACAGGGCTACGAGCAGTACTTC. This translates into CASSLVGQGYEQYF.

Points on this clone: This may stem from a read error, because a much larger clone lies one nucleotide away. The chain uses TRBV12-5 and TRBJ1-2; TRBD1 matches 8 bases. The length of the CDR3 is 15 residues. Germline lookup yields CDR1 LGHNT and CDR2 FRNRAP. V lost 9 bases, J lost 4 bases, and 13 bases stayed unmatched. For the CDR3, the DNA is TGTGCTAGGAAACTCAGGGGGCGGGCTAGCTATGGCTACACCTTC. Protein: CARKLRGRASYGYTF. Full variable domain (remainder filled in from reference TRBV12-5 and TRBJ1-2): DARVTQTPRHKVTEMGQEVTMRCQPILGHNTVFWYRQTMMQGLELLAYFRNRAPLDDSGMPKDRFSAEMPDATLATLKIQPSEPRDSAVYFCARKLRGRASYGYTFGSGTRLTVV.

This chain connects TRBV7-3 to TRBJ2-1; the D is unclear. Germline V lookup: CDR1 SGHTA, CDR2 FQGTGA. This CDR3 region has 13 residues. V lost 3 bases and J 6 bases, leaving 9 bases between the germline ends. The CDR3: CASSLDPSNEQFF. CDR3 DNA: TGTGCCAGCAGCTTGGACCCCAGCAATGAGCAGTTCTTC.

CDR3 nucleotides: TGCAGCGTAGGGCGGGACGCGCGGGATGAGCAGTTCTTC. This translates into CSVGRDARDEQFF. V usage is TRBV29-1 and J usage is TRBJ2-1, with D perhaps TRBD2 (6 bases). Germline V lookup: CDR1 SQVTM, CDR2 ANQGSEA. V was cut by 6 bases and J by 8 bases, with 17 bases left in between. This CDR3 spans 13 amino acids.

This clone has a handful of counts. The chain has TRBV5-1 and TRBJ1-1; 8 nucleotides align to TRBD1. J was trimmed by 0 bases and V by 3 bases; bases with no gene match: 1. The CDR3 has 14 residues. CDR1 SGHRS and CDR2 YFSETQ come from the germline V gene. The CDR3: CASSWTGMNTEAFF. DNA for the CDR3: TGCGCCAGCAGCTGGACAGGGATGAACACTGAAGCTTTCTTT.

The rearrangement joins TRBV20-1 to TRBJ1-2; D gene uncertain. This CDR3 region has 10 residues. The V and J ends lost 6 bases and 5 bases respectively, with 7 bases between them. CDR1 DFQATT and CDR2 SNEGSKA come from the germline V gene (reference sequence). The CDR3: CSANVYGYTF. CDR3 in DNA: TGCAGTGCAAATGTTTATGGCTACACCTTC.

V gene TRBV7-6 combines with J gene TRBJ2-2, with D tentatively TRBD2 (5 bases). This CDR3 has 14 residues. Germline lookup yields CDR1 SGHVS and CDR2 FNYEAQ. Trimming shortened V by 2 bases and J by 4 bases, and 8 bases separated the two germline ends. The CDR3 DNA follows: TGTGCCAGCAGCTTAAGGAGGTCCACCGGGGAGCTGTTTTTT. It yields the protein CASSLRRSTGELFF.

The genes are TRBV10-3 and TRBJ2-7; D remains ambiguous. In germline, CDR1 is ENHRY, CDR2 SYGVKD. Trimming pared 3 bases from V and 5 bases from J, leaving 8 bases between. This CDR3 is 12 amino acids long. The CDR3 here is CAISDWIHEQYF. The CDR3 DNA follows: TGTGCCATCAGTGATTGGATCCACGAGCAGTACTTC.